This section outlines one TCR beta chain sequence together with its context. The antigen remains undetermined. This sample's time point: after dendritic cell vaccination, including at tumor progression/relapse. Amplification used 60 V beta primers and 13 J beta primers. Libraries were prepared by immunoSEQ multiplex PCR; TCRdb keeps only in-frame clonotypes and omits some of them. The sample includes about 50,000 clones, about 91% of them seen just once. This specimen belongs to a study of glioma-infiltrating T cells after dendritic cell vaccination. Study-level information: At biweekly intervals, patients got three intradermal dendritic cell vaccine injections. Study conclusions and caveats: Higher TCR clonality did not directly relate to longer survival.

V lost 7 bases and J lost 5; bases outside the gene matches: 7. The germline CDR1 and CDR2 sequences are SNHLY and FYNNEI. The CDR3 has 14 residues. The chain uses TRBV2 and TRBJ1-1, with TRBD1 matching over 10 bases. The sequence was obtained from a human donor with glioblastoma. Sequences were derived from blood, sampled after dendritic cell vaccination. CDR3 residues: CASKGPDRGTEAFF. The CDR3 DNA reads as TGTGCCAGCAAAGGACCGGACAGGGGGACTGAAGCTTTCTTT.